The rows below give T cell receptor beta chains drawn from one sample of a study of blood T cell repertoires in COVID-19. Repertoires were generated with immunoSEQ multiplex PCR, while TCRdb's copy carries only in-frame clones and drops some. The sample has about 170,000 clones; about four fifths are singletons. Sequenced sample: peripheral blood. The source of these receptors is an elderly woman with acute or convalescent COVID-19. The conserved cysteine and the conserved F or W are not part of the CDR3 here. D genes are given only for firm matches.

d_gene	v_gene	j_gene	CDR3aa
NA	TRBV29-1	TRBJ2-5	SVALTGQETQY
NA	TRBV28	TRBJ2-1	ASSQGRAEQF
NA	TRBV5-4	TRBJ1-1	ASSRTGGKNTEAF
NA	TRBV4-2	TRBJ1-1	ASSQDVGGGGTEAF
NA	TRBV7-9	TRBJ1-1	ASSWGGLMNTEAF
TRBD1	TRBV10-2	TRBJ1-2	ASTPGTGPGYT
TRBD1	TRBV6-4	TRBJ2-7	ASSPEWGQGAYEQY
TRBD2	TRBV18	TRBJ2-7	ASSPPTGGRGSEQY
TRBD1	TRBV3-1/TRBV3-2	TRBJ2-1	ASSPWDRGSYNEQF
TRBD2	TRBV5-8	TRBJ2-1	ASRLNRGLAGLAYNEQF
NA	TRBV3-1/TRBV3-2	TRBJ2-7	ASSSQGSYEQY
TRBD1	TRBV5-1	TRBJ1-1	ASSPGQAFTEAF
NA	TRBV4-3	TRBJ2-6	ASSQAWGRGGANVLT
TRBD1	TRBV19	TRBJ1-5	ASSSPGQGMTMVPQH